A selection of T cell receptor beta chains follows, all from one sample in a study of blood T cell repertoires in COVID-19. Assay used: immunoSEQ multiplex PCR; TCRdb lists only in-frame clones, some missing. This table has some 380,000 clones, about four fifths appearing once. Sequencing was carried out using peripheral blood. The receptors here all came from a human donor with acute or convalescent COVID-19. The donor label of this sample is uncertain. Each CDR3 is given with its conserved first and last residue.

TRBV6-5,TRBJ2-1,CASSYIAGGRMEQFF
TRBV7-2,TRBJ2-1,CASSFHRGGYNEQFF
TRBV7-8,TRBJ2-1,CASSLGQGRSYNEQFF
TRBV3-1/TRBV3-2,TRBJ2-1,CASSETPSSYNEQFF
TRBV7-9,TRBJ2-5,CASSTQGLETQYF
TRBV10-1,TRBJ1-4,CASSDPGTGREKLFF
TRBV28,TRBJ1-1,CATLLVGAMVRAFF
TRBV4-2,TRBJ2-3,CASSQVLAGGSTDTQYF
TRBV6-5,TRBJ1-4,CASGAGPRGREKLFF
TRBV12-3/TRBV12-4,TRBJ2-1,CASSPRDEQFF
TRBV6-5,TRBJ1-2,CASSYSGRGSGYTF
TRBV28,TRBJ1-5,CASSLLQGDQPQHF
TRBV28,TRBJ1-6,CASSLDRRRSPLHF
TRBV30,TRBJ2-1,CAWSVLGGYTNEQFF
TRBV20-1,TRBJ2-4,CSAQFQIQYF
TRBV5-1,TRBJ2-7,CASSPRGGTGNYEQYF
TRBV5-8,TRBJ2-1,CASSLFSGLAGGPNEQFF
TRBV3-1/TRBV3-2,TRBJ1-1,CASSQQGGTEAFF
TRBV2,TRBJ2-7,CASSEVGQGFEQYF
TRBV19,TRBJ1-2,CASTLTGSQNYGYTF
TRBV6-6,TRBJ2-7,CASSQLAGGSTTEQYF
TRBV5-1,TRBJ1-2,CASSVDKTLNYGYTF
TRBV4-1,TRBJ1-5,CASSRTDRSNQPQHF
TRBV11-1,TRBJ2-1,CASRRHAGGGYNEQFF
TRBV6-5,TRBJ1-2,CASRDTSNYGYTF
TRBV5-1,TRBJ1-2,CASSLQSNYGYTF
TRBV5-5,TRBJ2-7,CASSLGGQGPYEQYF
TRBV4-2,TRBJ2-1,CASSQVSGSYNEQFF
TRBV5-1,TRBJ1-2,CASSFSQGNRGYTF
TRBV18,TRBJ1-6,CASSPAGTGVVGNSPLHF
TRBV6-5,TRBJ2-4,CASSSGRGNIQYF
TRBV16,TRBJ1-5,CASSQSNWRDWESNQPQHF
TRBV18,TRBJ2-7,CASSHDWREQYF
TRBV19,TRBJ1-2,CASSPRQYGYTF
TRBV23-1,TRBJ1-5,CASTPIDWDIRQPQHF
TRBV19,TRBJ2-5,CASSVSGGKETQYF
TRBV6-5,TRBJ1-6,CASSYSKRSNSPLHF
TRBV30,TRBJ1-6,CAWSVGQPNSPLHF
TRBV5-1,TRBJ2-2,CASSLAKGVVELFF
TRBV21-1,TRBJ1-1,CASSKASGQGQSDLNTEAFF
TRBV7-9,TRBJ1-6,CASSSDSSGSPLHF